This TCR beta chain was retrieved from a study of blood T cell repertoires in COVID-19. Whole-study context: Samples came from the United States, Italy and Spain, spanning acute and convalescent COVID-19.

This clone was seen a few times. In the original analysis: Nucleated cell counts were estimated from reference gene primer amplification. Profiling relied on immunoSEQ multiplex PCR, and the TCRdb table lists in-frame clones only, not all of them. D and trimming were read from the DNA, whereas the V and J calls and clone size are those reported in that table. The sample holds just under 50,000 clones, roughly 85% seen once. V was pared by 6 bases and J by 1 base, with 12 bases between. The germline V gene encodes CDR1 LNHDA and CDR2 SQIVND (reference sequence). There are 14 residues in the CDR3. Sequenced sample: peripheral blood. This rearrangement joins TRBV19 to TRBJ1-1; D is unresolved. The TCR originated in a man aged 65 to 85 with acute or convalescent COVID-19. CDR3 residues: CASSLRAGNTEAFF. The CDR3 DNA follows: TGTGCCAGTAGCCTCCGGGCGGGGAACACTGAAGCTTTCTTT.